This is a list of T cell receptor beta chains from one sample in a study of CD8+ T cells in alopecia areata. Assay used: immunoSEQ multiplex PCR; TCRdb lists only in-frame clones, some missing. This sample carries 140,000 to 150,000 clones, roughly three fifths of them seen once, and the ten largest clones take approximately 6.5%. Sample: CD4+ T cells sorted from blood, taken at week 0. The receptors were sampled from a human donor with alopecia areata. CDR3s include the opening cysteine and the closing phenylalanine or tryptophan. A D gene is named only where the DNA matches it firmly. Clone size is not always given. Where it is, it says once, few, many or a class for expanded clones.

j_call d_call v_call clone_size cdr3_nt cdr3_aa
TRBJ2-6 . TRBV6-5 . TGTGCCAGCAGTCGAACAGGGCCCGGGGCCAACGTCCTGACTTTC CASSRTGPGANVLTF
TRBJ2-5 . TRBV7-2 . TGTGCCAGCAGCTTCTCTAGCAGGGAGACCCAGTACTTC CASSFSSRETQYF
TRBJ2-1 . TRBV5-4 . TGTGCCAGCAGCCGCACTAGCCTCAATGAGCAGTTCTTC CASSRTSLNEQFF
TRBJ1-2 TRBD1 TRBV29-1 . TGCAGCGTCAATGCAGGGGGCGGCAACTATGGCTACACCTTC CSVNAGGGNYGYTF
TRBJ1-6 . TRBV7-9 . TGTGCCAGCAGCCCACCGGCCCGAGAAAGTTCACCCCTCCACTTT CASSPPARESSPLHF
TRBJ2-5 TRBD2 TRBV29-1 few TGCAGCGCCCGGACTAGCGAGACCCAGTACTTC CSARTSETQYF
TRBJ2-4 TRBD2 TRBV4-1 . TGCGCCAGCAGCCAACCGACGGGGGGGCAAGCCAAAAACATTCAGTACTTC CASSQPTGGQAKNIQYF
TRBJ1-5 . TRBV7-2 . TGTGCCAGCAGCTCAACTCAAGGGGCAGCTCTCAAGCATTTT CASSSTQGAALKHF
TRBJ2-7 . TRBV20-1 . TGCAGTGCTAGACGAGAGGCCGAGCAGTACTTC CSARREAEQYF
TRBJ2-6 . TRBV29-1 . TGCAGCGTTGAAGTCCCGGGTACCACTGGGGCCAACGTCCTGACTTTC CSVEVPGTTGANVLTF
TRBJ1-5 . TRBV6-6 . TGTGCCATCAGGGACGATTCAGGCAATCAGCCCCAGCATTTT CAIRDDSGNQPQHF
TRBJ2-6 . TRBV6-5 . TGTGCCAGCAGGGGGGTGAGCCCTGGGGCCAACGTCCTGACTTTC CASRGVSPGANVLTF
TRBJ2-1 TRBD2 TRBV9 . TGTGCCAGCAGCGTAGATCTAGCGGGGGATTCCTACAATGAGCAGTTCTTC CASSVDLAGDSYNEQFF
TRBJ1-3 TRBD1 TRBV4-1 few TGCGCCAGCAGCCAAGATCTCCAGGACAGGGCCTCTGGAAACACCATATATTTT CASSQDLQDRASGNTIYF
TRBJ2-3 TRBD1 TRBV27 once TGTGCCAGCAGTTTCGGGACAGGCCTAAGCACAGATACGCAGTATTTT CASSFGTGLSTDTQYF
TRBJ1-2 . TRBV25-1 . TGTGCCAGCAGTGCCGACAGAGACTATGGCTACACCTTC CASSADRDYGYTF
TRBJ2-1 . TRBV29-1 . TGCAGCGTTGAAGATCGAGGGGGGGGCCCCTTGGGCCGTATCTACAATGAGCAGTTCTTC CSVEDRGGGPLGRIYNEQFF
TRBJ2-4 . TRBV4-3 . TGCGCCAGCAGCCAAGAGGGGGCTGGAAACATTCAGTACTTC CASSQEGAGNIQYF
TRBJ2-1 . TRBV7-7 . TGTGCTAGCAGTCCCCAAGTGGGCAATGAGCAGTTCTTC CASSPQVGNEQFF
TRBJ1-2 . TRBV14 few TGTGCCAGCAGCCAAATACCTAACTATGGCTACACCTTC CASSQIPNYGYTF
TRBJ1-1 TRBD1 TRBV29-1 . TGCAGCGTTGAATTGGACAGGGATTGGAACACTGAAGCTTTCTTT CSVELDRDWNTEAFF
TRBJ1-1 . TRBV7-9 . TGTGCCAGCAGCTTCAGGTTCCCGAACACTGAAGCTTTCTTT CASSFRFPNTEAFF
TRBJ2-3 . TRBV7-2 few TGTGCCAGCAGCACCGGGCCGAGAGATACGCAGTATTTT CASSTGPRDTQYF
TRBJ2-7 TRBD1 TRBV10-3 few TGTGCCATCAGTGGGGGGGACAGGGATGTTGCCTACGAGCAGTACTTC CAISGGDRDVAYEQYF
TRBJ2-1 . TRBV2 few TGTGCCAGCAGTGAGGCAGGAGAGCAGTTCTTC CASSEAGEQFF
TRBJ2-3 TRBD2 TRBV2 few TGTGCCAGCAGCCTCGGGCTAGCGGTATTCACAGATACGCAGTATTTT CASSLGLAVFTDTQYF